This TCR beta chain was observed in a study of control samples from healthy donors and cancer patients. Germline V gene sequence: CDR1 LGHNA, CDR2 YSLEER. The J segment lost 5 bases and the V segment lost 0 bases, leaving 11 bases of the junction unmatched. The CDR3 consists of 17 residues. This table comes from immunoSEQ multiplex PCR, and its TCRdb copy is limited to in-frame clones, with some not included. The table includes 170,000 or so clones, around 94% detected once. The sequencing input was blood. This clonotype originated in a woman younger than 35 in good health. V is TRBV4-3 and J is TRBJ2-7; 9 bases match TRBD2. CDR3: CASSQEGWREGPHEQYF. CDR3 sequence (DNA): TGCGCCAGCAGCCAAGAAGGATGGCGGGAGGGCCCCCACGAGCAGTACTTC.